This TCR beta chain was sequenced for a study of early T cells in non-severe SARS-CoV-2 infection. The overall study: Unsorted whole-blood RNA was sequenced in bulk, leaving chains unpaired.

Individual cDNA molecules received unique molecular identifiers. TCRdb called the 5' RACE reads again in MiXCR, with one record for every CDR3 protein. Of around 81,000 distinct CDR3 sequences detected, 11% to 15% appear once; the ten largest clones hold about a tenth. This clonotype was found a few times. Antigen: not known. The CDR3 loop spans 15 amino acids. Germline loops: CDR1 MNHEY, CDR2 SMNVEV (reference sequence). After removal of 4 bases from V and 3 bases from J, the junction contained 5 bases not matched to a gene. Study-level points and caveats: There was a bias toward anti-spike CD8 responses in VDJdb matching, which missed private and CD4 specificities.

V is TRBV27 and J is TRBJ1-3; the match to TRBD1 covers 8 bases. Sequencing was done on a sample of whole blood. The TCR originated in an adult who was a healthcare worker with PCR-confirmed SARS-CoV-2 infection or an uninfected control (not recorded which). The CDR3 reads CASSSQGASGNTIYF. In DNA form, the CDR3 reads TGTGCCAGCAGTTCGCAGGGGGCCAGTGGAAACACCATATATTTT.